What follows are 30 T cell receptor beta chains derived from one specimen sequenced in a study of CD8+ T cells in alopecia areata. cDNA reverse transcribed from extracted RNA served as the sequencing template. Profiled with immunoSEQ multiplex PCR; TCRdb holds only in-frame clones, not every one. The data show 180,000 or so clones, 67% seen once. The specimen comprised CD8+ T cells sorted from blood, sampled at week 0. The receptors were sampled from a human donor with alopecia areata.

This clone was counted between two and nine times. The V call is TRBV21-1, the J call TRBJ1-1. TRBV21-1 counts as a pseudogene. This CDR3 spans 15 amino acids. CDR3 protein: CASSARRGKPDEAFF. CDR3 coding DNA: TGTGCCAGCAGCGCTCGTCGTGGTAAGCCCGATGAAGCTTTCTTT.

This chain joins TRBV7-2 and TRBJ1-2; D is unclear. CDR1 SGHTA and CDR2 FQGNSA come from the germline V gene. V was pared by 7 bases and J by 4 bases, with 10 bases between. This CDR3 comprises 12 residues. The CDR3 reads CASTPRAYGYTF. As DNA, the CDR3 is TGTGCCAGCACCCCTCGGGCCTATGGCTACACCTTC.

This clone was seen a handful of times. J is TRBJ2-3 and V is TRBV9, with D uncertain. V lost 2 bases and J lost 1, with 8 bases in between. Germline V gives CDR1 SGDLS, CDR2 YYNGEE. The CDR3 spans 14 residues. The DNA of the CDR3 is TGTGCCAGCAGCGTCCCTGGGGGCACAGATACGCAGTATTTT. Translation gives CASSVPGGTDTQYF. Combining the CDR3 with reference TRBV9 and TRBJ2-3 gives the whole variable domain DSGVTQTPKHLITATGQRVTLRCSPRSGDLSVYWYQQSLDQGLQFLIQYYNGEERAKGNILERFSAQQFPDLHSELNLSSLELGDSALYFCASSVPGGTDTQYFGPGTRLTVL.

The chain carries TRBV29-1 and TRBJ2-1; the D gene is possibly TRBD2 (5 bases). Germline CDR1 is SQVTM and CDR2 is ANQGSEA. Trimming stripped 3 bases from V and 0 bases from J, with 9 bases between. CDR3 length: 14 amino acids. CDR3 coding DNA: TGCAGCGTTGACCTCGGGGACTCCTACAATGAGCAGTTCTTC. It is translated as CSVDLGDSYNEQFF.

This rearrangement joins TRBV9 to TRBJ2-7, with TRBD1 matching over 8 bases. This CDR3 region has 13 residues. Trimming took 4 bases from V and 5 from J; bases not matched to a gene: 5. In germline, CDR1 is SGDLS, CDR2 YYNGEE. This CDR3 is CASSFDRGDEQYF. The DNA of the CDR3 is TGTGCCAGCAGCTTCGACAGGGGCGACGAGCAGTACTTC.

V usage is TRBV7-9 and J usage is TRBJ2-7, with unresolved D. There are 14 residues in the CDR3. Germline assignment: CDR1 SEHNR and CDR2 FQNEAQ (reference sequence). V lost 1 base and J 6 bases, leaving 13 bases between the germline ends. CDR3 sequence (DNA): TGTGCCAGCAGCTTAGACAGCCGCCTGAGCGAGCAGTACTTC. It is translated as CASSLDSRLSEQYF.

CDR3 DNA: TGCAGCGTTGAAGGCGTCGGTGGGGGATCCTTTTCCCCTTATGGCTACACCTTC. Its translation is CSVEGVGGGSFSPYGYTF. The V and J genes are TRBV29-1 and TRBJ1-2; possibly TRBD1 for D (5 bases). This CDR3 comprises 18 residues. V was pared by 1 base and J by 5 bases, with 26 bases between. The germline V gene encodes CDR1 SQVTM and CDR2 ANQGSEA.

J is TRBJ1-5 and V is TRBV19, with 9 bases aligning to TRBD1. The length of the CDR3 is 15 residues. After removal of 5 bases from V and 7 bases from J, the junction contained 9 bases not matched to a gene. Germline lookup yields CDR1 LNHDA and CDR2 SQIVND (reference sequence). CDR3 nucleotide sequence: TGTGCCAGTAGTTTCTCCGGGACAGGGTACCAGCCCCAGCATTTT. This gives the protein CASSFSGTGYQPQHF.

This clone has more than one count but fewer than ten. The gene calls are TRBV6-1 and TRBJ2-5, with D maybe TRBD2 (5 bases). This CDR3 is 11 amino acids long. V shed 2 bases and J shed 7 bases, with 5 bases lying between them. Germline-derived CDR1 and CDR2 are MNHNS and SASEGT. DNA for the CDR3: TGTGCCAGCAGTGAACGGGGGACCCAGTACTTC. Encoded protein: CASSERGTQYF.

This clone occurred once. As DNA, the CDR3 is TGTGCCAGCAGCAAGAGGGACAGAACTTACAATGAGCAGTTCTTC. As protein: CASSKRDRTYNEQFF. V and J are TRBV9 and TRBJ2-1, with TRBD1 matching 7 bases. The junction had 8 bases not matched to a gene; V was cut back by 4 bases and J by 4 bases. The CDR3 contains 15 residues. Germline CDR1 SGDLS, CDR2 YYNGEE.

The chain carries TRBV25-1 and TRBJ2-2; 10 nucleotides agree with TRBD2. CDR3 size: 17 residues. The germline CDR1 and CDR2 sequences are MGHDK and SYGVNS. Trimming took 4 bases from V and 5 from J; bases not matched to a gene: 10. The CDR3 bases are TGTGCCAGCAGTGCTTCTAGCGGGGGAAGTACAACCGGGGAGCTGTTTTTT. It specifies CASSASSGGSTTGELFF.

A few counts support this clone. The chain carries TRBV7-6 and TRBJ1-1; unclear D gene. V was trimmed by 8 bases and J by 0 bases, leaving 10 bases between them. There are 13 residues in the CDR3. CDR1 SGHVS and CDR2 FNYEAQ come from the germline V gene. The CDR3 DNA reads TGTGCCAGCCGCGGAGGCTTGAACACTGAAGCTTTCTTT. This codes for CASRGGLNTEAFF.

The CDR3 is CASSPSGPSTDTQYF. The DNA for the CDR3 is TGCGCCAGCAGTCCCTCGGGCCCCTCCACAGATACGCAGTATTTT. The chain carries TRBV10-2 and TRBJ2-3, with no clear D. CDR3 length: 15 residues. Germline CDR1 WSHSY, CDR2 SAAADI. Trimming took 5 bases from V and 2 from J, leaving 14 bases between them.

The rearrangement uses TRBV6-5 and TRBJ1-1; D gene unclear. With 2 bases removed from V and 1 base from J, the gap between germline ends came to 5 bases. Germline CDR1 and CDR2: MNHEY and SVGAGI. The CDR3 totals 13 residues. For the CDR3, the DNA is TGTGCCAGCAGTTACGATTGGAACACTGAAGCTTTCTTT. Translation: CASSYDWNTEAFF.

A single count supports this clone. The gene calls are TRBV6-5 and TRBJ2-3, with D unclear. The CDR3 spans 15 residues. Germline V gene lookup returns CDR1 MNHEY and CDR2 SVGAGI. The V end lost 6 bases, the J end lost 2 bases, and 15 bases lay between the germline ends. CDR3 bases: TGTGCCAGCAGCAAAAGGAGTTCATACACAGATACGCAGTATTTT. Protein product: CASSKRSSYTDTQYF.

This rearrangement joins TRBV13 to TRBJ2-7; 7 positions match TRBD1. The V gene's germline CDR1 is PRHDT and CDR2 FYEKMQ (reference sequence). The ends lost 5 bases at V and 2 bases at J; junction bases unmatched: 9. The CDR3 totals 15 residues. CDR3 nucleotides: TGTGCCAGCAGCCTGGGTACAGGGGTGACCTACGAGCAGTACTTC. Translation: CASSLGTGVTYEQYF.

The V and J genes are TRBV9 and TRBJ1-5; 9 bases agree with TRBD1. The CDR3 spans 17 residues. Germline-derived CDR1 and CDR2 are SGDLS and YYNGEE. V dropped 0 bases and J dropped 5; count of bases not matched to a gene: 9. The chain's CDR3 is CASSVDQEQGADQPQHF. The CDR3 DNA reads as TGTGCCAGCAGCGTAGACCAGGAACAGGGGGCGGATCAGCCCCAGCATTTT.

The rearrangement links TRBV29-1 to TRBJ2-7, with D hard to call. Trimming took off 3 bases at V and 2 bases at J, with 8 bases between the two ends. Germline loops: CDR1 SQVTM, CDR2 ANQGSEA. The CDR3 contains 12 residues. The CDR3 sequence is CSVELGAYEQYF. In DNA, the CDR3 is TGCAGCGTTGAGTTGGGCGCCTACGAGCAGTACTTC.

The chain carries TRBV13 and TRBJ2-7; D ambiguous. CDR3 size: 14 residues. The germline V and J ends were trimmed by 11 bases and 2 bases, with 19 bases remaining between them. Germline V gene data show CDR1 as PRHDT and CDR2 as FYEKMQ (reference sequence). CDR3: CASSAGRSTYEQYF. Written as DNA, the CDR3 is TGTGCCTCCAGCGCCGGCAGGTCAACCTACGAGCAGTACTTC.

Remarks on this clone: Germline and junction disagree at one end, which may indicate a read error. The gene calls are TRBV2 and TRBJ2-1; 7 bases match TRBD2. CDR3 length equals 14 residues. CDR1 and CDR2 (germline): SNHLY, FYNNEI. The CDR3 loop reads CASSETGGNNEQFF. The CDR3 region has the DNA TGCGCCAGCAGTGAAACGGGGGGTAACAATGAGCAGTTCTTC.

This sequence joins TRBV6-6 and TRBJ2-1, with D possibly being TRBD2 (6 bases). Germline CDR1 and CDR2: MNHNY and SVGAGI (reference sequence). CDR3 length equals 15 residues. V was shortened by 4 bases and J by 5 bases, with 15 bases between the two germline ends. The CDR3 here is CASSFMGGEHNEQFF. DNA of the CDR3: TGTGCCAGCAGTTTTATGGGGGGTGAACACAATGAGCAGTTCTTC.

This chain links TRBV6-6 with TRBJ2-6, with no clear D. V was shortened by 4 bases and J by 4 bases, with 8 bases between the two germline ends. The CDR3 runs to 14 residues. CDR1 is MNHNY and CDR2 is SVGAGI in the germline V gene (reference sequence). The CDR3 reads CASSWSGGANVLTF. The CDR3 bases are TGTGCCAGCAGTTGGTCGGGCGGGGCCAACGTCCTGACTTTC.

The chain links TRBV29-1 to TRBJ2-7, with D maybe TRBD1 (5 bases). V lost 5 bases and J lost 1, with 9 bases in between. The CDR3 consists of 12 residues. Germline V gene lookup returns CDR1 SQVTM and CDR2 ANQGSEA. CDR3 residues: CSVRAGSYEQYF. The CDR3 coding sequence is TGCAGCGTTAGGGCAGGGTCCTACGAGCAGTACTTC.

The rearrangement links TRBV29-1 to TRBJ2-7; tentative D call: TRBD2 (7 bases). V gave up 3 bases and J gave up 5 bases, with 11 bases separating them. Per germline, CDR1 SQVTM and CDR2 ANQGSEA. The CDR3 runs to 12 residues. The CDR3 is CSVDGGLDEQYF. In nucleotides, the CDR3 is TGCAGCGTTGACGGGGGGCTGGACGAGCAGTACTTC.

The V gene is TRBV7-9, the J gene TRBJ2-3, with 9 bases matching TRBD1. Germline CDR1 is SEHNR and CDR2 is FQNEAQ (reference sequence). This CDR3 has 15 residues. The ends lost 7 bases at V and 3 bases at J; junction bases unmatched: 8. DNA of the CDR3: TGTGCCAGCACCCACCGGGACAGGGTAACAGATACGCAGTATTTT. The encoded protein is CASTHRDRVTDTQYF. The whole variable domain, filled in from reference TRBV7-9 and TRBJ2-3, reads DTGVSQNPRHKITKRGQNVTFRCDPISEHNRLYWYRQTLGQGPEFLTYFQNEAQLEKSRLLSDRFSAERPKGSFSTLEIQRTEQGDSAMYLCASTHRDRVTDTQYFGPGTRLTVL.

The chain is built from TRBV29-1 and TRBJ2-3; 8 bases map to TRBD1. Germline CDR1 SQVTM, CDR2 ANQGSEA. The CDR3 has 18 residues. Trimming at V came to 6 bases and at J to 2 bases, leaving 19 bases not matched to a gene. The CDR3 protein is CSVARQGIKGGPTDTQYF. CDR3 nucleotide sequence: TGCAGCGTAGCGCGACAGGGGATAAAAGGCGGTCCCACAGATACGCAGTATTTT.

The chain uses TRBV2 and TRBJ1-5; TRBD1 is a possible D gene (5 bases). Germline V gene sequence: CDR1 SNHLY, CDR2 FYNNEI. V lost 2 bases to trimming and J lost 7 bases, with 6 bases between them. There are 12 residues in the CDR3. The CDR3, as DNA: TGTGCCAGCAGTGAAAAGGGGCAGCCCCAGCATTTT. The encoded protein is CASSEKGQPQHF.

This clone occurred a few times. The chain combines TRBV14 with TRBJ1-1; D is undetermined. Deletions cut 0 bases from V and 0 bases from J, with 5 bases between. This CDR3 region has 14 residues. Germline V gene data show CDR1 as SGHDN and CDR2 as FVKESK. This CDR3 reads CASSQERVNTEAFF. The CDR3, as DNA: TGTGCCAGCAGCCAAGAACGGGTGAACACTGAAGCTTTCTTT. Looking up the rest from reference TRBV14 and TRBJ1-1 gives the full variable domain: EAGVTQFPSHSVIEKGQTVTLRCDPISGHDNLYWYRRVMGKEIKFLLHFVKESKQDESGMPNNRFLAERTGGTYSTLKVQPAELEDSGVYFCASSQERVNTEAFFGQGTRLTVV.

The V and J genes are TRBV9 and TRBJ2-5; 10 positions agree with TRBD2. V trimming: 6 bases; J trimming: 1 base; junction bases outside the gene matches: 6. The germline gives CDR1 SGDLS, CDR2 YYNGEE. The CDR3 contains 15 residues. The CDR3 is CASTLSGGAQETQYF. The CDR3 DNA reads TGTGCCAGCACCTTGAGCGGGGGGGCCCAAGAGACCCAGTACTTC.

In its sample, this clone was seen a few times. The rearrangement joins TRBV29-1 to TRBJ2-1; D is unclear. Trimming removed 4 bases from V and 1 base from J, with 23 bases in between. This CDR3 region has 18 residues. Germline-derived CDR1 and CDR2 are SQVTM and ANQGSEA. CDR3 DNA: TGCAGCGTTGGAGCCCCCCCGAGTGGGTCGCTATCCTACAATGAGCAGTTCTTC. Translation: CSVGAPPSGSLSYNEQFF.